Below, one T cell receptor beta chain is given with its context. The study drew all its donors from Caucasian adults living in Nashville, Tennessee. Genomic DNA for unsorted samples, which was extracted with the QIAamp DNA Blood Mini kit, came from about 90 million PBMCs. This specimen belongs to a study of shared clonotypes between healthy human individuals. Deep was the level used in running the assay. Sequenced by immunoSEQ multiplex PCR; TCRdb stores in-frame clones only, minus some. The table has more than 400,000 clones, roughly 80% seen once. V lost 5 bases and J lost 5, with 12 bases in between. CDR1 and CDR2 from the germline V gene are ENHRY and SYGVKD. The CDR3 length is 13 residues.

The TCR comes from a woman aged 35 to 49 in good health. Some clones in this sample may be carry-over from other donors' samples. This rearrangement joins TRBV10-3 to TRBJ2-5; possibly TRBD2 for D (6 bases). The material sequenced was PBMCs. As DNA, the CDR3 is TGTGCCATCAGTCCGGGACTTTGGGAGACCCAGTACTTC. Its translation: CAISPGLWETQYF.